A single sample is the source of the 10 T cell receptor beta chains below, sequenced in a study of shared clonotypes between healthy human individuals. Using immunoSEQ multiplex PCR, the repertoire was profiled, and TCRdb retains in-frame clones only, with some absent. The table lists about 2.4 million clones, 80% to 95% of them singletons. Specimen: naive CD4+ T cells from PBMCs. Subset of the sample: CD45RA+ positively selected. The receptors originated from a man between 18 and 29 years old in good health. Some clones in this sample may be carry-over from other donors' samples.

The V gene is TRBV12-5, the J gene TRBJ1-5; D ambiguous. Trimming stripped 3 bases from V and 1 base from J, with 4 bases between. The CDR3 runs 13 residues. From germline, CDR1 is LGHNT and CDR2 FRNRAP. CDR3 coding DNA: TGTGCTAGTGGTTTTGGGAGCAATCAGCCCCAGCATTTT. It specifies CASGFGSNQPQHF.

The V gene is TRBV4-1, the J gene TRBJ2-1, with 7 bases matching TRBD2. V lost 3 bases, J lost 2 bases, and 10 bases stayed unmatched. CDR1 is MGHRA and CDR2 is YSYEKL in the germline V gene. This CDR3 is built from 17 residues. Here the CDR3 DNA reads TGCGCCAGCAGCCATGTAGGAAGCGGGAAAACCTACAATGAGCAGTTCTTC. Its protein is CASSHVGSGKTYNEQFF.

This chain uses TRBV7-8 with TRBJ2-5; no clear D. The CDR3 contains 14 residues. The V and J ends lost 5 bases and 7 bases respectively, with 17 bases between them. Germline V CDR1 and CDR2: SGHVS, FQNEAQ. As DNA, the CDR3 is TGTGCCAGCAGCCACCGACCCCCTTGGGGGACCCAGTACTTC. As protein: CASSHRPPWGTQYF.

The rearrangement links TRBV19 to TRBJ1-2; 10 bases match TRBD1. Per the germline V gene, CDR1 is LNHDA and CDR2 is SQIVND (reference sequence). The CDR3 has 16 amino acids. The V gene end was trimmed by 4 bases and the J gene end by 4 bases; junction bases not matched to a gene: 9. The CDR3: CASSTSGTGALYGYTF. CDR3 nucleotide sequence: TGTGCCAGTAGTACCTCCGGGACAGGGGCCCTCTATGGCTACACCTTC.

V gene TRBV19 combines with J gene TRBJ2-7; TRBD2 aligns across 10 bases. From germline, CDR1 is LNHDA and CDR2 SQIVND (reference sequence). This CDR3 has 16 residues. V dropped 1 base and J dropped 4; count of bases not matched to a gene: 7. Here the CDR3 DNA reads TGTGCCAGTAGTATAGCTTCTAGCGGGAGTCTATACGAGCAGTACTTC. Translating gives CASSIASSGSLYEQYF.

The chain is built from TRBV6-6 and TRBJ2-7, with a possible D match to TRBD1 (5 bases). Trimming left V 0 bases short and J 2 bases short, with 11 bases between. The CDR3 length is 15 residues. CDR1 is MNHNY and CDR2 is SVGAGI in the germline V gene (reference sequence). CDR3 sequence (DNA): TGTGCCAGCAGTTACTCGACAGCCTCTCCCTACGAGCAGTACTTC. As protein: CASSYSTASPYEQYF.

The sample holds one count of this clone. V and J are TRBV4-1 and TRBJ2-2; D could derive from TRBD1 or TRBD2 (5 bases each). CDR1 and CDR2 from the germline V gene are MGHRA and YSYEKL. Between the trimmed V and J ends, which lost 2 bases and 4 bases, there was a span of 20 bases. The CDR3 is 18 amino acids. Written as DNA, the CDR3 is TGCGCCAGCAGCCAACCTTTGAGGGGAATAGAAAGCACCGGGGAGCTGTTTTTT. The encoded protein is CASSQPLRGIESTGELFF.

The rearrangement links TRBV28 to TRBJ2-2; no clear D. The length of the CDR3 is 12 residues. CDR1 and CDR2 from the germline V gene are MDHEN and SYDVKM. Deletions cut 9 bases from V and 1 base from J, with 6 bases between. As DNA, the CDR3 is TGTGCCAGGCCCTTGAACACCGGGGAGCTGTTTTTT. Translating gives CARPLNTGELFF.

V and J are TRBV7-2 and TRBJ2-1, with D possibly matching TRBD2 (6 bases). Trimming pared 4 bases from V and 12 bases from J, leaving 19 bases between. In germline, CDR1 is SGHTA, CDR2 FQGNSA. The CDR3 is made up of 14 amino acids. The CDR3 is CASSSRDSARGQFF. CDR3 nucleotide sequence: TGTGCCAGCAGCTCCCGGGACTCCGCTCGGGGGCAGTTCTTC.

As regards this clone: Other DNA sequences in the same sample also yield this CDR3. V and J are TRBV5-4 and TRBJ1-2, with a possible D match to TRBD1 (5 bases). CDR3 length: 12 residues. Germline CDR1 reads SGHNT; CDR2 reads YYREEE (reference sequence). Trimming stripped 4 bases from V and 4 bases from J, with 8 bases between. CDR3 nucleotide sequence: TGTGCCAGCAGCCGCGACAGCTATGGCTACACCTTC. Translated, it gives CASSRDSYGYTF.